The 30 T cell receptor beta chains reported below all come from one sample, sequenced in a study of T cell responses to AZD1222 COVID-19 vaccine. Generated by immunoSEQ multiplex PCR, the TCRdb table keeps only in-frame clones and is missing some. The repertoire includes 180,000 or so clones, over 90% of them detected once, and more than 1.5% sits in the top ten. The sample in question was peripheral blood, obtained 28 days after the second AZD1222 dose. Receptors originate from an adult who received the AZD1222 COVID-19 vaccine.

V is TRBV28 and J is TRBJ1-1; 7 nucleotides line up with TRBD1. The junction had 14 bases not matched to a gene; V was cut back by 5 bases and J by 5 bases. Germline V gives CDR1 MDHEN, CDR2 SYDVKM. The CDR3 covers 16 residues. The CDR3: CASSNRYRGRKTEAFF. The CDR3 region has the DNA TGTGCCAGCAGTAACCGCTACAGGGGAAGAAAGACTGAAGCTTTCTTT. Using reference TRBV28 and TRBJ1-1 for the parts outside the CDR3, the full variable domain is DVKVTQSSRYLVKRTGEKVFLECVQDMDHENMFWYRQDPGLGLRLIYFSYDVKMKEKGDIPEGYSVSREKKERFSLILESASTNQTSMYLCASSNRYRGRKTEAFFGQGTRLTVV.

J is TRBJ2-3 and V is TRBV9, with TRBD2 matching 10 bases. Looked up from germline, CDR1 is SGDLS and CDR2 is YYNGEE. The CDR3 sequence is 16 residues long. Losses at the gene ends were 2 bases for V and 1 base for J; bases not matched to a gene: 4. For the CDR3, the DNA is TGTGCCAGCAGCGTTGTAGCGGGAGGCGGCACAGATACGCAGTATTTT. Translated: CASSVVAGGGTDTQYF.

V is TRBV28 and J is TRBJ1-2; D is possibly TRBD1 (5 bases). Germline V gene data show CDR1 as MDHEN and CDR2 as SYDVKM. V shed 5 bases and J shed 8 bases, with 15 bases lying between them. This CDR3 has 13 amino acids. In DNA, the CDR3 is TGTGCCAGCAGTCCCGGGACTCGACCCGGCTACACCTTC. Its translation: CASSPGTRPGYTF.

The genes are TRBV15 and TRBJ2-5, with 8 bases that match TRBD2. The CDR3 runs 16 residues. The germline V gene has CDR1 LNHNV and CDR2 YYDKDF (reference sequence). The J segment lost 0 bases and the V segment lost 2 bases, leaving 5 bases of the junction unmatched. The CDR3 protein is CATSRWSGSYQETQYF. In DNA form, the CDR3 reads TGTGCCACCAGCAGATGGAGCGGGAGTTACCAAGAGACCCAGTACTTC.

This rearrangement joins TRBV12-3 or TRBV12-4 to TRBJ2-7; unclear D gene. The CDR3 consists of 12 residues. V was cut by 2 bases and J by 3 bases, with 5 bases left in between. This chain's CDR3 is CASSLLGYEQYF. The DNA for the CDR3 is TGTGCCAGCAGTTTACTGGGCTACGAGCAGTACTTC.

The chain links TRBV18 to TRBJ2-3, with D maybe TRBD2 (6 bases). The CDR3 consists of 15 residues. Between the trimmed V and J ends, which lost 6 bases and 2 bases, there was a span of 15 bases. Germline CDR1 and CDR2: KGHSH and LQKENI. Written as DNA, the CDR3 is TGTGCCAGCTCCCCCCCGGGAGACCTCACAGATACGCAGTATTTT. Translating gives CASSPPGDLTDTQYF.

This clone was detected only a few times. The chain has TRBV7-2 and TRBJ2-2; unclear D gene. CDR1 is SGHTA, CDR2 FQGNSA, per germline. This CDR3 region has 15 residues. V shed 1 base and J shed 9 bases, with 15 bases lying between them. The DNA of the CDR3 is TGTGCCAGCAGCTTAGGGGGATCGGTTGGCCGGGAGCTGTTTTTT. Translation gives CASSLGGSVGRELFF.

This clone was observed a handful of times. The gene calls are TRBV29-1 and TRBJ2-1, with D unresolved. The V end lost 4 bases, the J end lost 10 bases, and 20 bases lay between the germline ends. Germline values: CDR1 SQVTM, CDR2 ANQGSEA. The CDR3 is 14 residues long. The CDR3 DNA follows: TGCAGCGTTGGAAGGTCCTCTCCCTACACGGAGCAGTTCTTC. It translates to CSVGRSSPYTEQFF.

The CDR3 nucleotides read TGTGCCAGCAGCTTAGTTGTCAGGGTCGCAGATACGCAGTATTTT. Encoded protein: CASSLVVRVADTQYF. The chain couples TRBV7-2 to TRBJ2-3; TRBD1 is a possible D gene (5 bases). CDR1 and CDR2 from the germline V gene are SGHTA and FQGNSA. This CDR3 comprises 15 residues. Trimming took 1 base from V and 4 from J, leaving 12 bases between them.

V usage is TRBV6-5 and J usage is TRBJ1-3, with a tentative D call TRBD1 (6 bases). Per germline, CDR1 MNHEY and CDR2 SVGAGI. The CDR3 loop spans 15 amino acids. Deletions cut 8 bases from V and 4 bases from J, with 18 bases between. The CDR3 sequence: CASGVRQAKGNTIYF. Here the CDR3 DNA reads TGTGCCAGCGGCGTTCGACAGGCCAAGGGAAACACCATATATTTT.

This chain connects TRBV10-1 to TRBJ2-7, with D possibly being TRBD1 or TRBD2 (6 bases each). This CDR3 has 14 amino acids. V lost 4 bases to trimming and J lost 7 bases, with 17 bases between them. CDR1 is WNHNN, CDR2 SYGVQD, per germline (reference sequence). The CDR3 nucleotides read TGCGCCAGCAGTGGGGACTGGCCTAGGGGGGAGCAGTACTTC. Residues: CASSGDWPRGEQYF.

This clone was seen once. The rearrangement joins TRBV3-1 (or the pseudogene TRBV3-2) to TRBJ2-7; D uncertain. Trimming pared 3 bases from V and 3 bases from J, leaving 9 bases between. The CDR3 runs 13 residues. The germline CDR1 and CDR2 sequences are LGHDT and YNNKEL (reference sequence). CDR3 sequence: CASSQLLGYEQYF. CDR3 nucleotide sequence: TGTGCCAGCAGCCAGTTACTGGGCTACGAGCAGTACTTC.

The chain combines TRBV6-2 or TRBV6-3 with TRBJ2-5; possible D gene TRBD2, 5 bases. The germline V and J ends were trimmed by 0 bases and 5 bases, with 16 bases remaining between them. Germline V gene sequence: CDR1 MNHEY, CDR2 SVGEGT. The CDR3 sequence is 16 residues long. In DNA form, the CDR3 reads TGTGCCAGCAGTTACTCGAACGCCGGGATTCTGGAGACCCAGTACTTC. This gives the protein CASSYSNAGILETQYF.

This chain links TRBV27 with TRBJ1-2; no definite D call. V lost 5 bases, J lost 6 bases, and 10 bases lay in between. Germline assignment: CDR1 MNHEY and CDR2 SMNVEV (reference sequence). This CDR3 has 12 residues. Here the CDR3 DNA reads TGTGCCAGCAGTCGTTGGGTTAATGGCTACACCTTC. Translating it yields CASSRWVNGYTF.

This clone has just one count. The CDR3 nucleotides read TGTGCCAGCAGCAAGCGGGATCTATCCAATGAGCAGTTCTTC. This gives the protein CASSKRDLSNEQFF. This chain uses TRBV5-6 with TRBJ2-1; 7 bases are shared with TRBD2. CDR3 length: 14 residues. Germline CDR1 reads SGHDT; CDR2 reads YYEEEE. J was trimmed by 6 bases and V by 4 bases; bases with no gene match: 7. Full variable domain (missing parts from reference TRBV5-6 and TRBJ2-1): DAGVTQSPTHLIKTRGQQVTLRCSPKSGHDTVSWYQQALGQGPQFIFQYYEEEERQRGNFPDRFSGHQFPNYSSELNVNALLLGDSALYLCASSKRDLSNEQFFGPGTRLTVL.

The chain employs TRBV7-9 and TRBJ1-2; D remains unclear. This CDR3 region has 15 residues. CDR1 and CDR2 (germline): SEHNR, FQNEAQ (reference sequence). With 2 bases removed from V and 8 bases from J, the gap between germline ends came to 18 bases. The CDR3 region is CASSLSGTIQSGYTF. The CDR3 region has the DNA TGTGCCAGCAGCTTATCGGGAACCATCCAGTCGGGCTACACCTTC.

This rearrangement joins TRBV29-1 to TRBJ1-3; D is undetermined. Germline lookup yields CDR1 SQVTM and CDR2 ANQGSEA. CDR3 size: 13 residues. The V gene lost 5 bases and the J gene lost 0 bases, with 8 bases spanning the gap. The CDR3 spells CSVLNPSGNTIYF. In DNA form, the CDR3 reads TGCAGCGTTCTTAACCCCTCTGGAAACACCATATATTTT.

The genes are TRBV30 and TRBJ2-7; the D is unclear. Germline values: CDR1 GTSNPN, CDR2 SVGIG (reference sequence). The CDR3 length is 12 residues. The V and J ends lost 0 bases and 3 bases respectively, with 6 bases between them. The CDR3 sequence is CAWSVTGYEQYF. Here the CDR3 DNA reads TGTGCCTGGAGTGTAACGGGCTACGAGCAGTACTTC.

The chain employs TRBV6-4 and TRBJ1-6, with TRBD1 as a possible D gene (5 bases). The germline V gene encodes CDR1 MRHNA and CDR2 SNTAGT. This CDR3 has 14 amino acids. With 2 bases removed from V and 7 bases from J, the gap between germline ends came to 9 bases. DNA of the CDR3: TGTGCCAGCAGTGACGGGGGGGAGAATTCACCCCTCCACTTT. It specifies CASSDGGENSPLHF.

J is TRBJ2-7 and V is TRBV3-1 (or the pseudogene TRBV3-2); tentatively, D is TRBD2 (5 bases). The germline CDR1 and CDR2 sequences are LGHDT and YNNKEL (reference sequence). The CDR3 is made up of 14 amino acids. Trimming removed 0 bases from V and 2 bases from J, with 8 bases in between. The CDR3: CASSQEAGTYEQYF. Here the CDR3 DNA reads TGTGCCAGCAGCCAAGAAGCCGGGACCTACGAGCAGTACTTC.

The chain is built from TRBV4-2 and TRBJ1-2; 7 bases map to TRBD1. Germline V gene sequence: CDR1 LGHNA, CDR2 YNFKEQ. V was pared by 0 bases and J by 2 bases, with 6 bases of the junction left unmatched. This CDR3 spans 16 amino acids. The CDR3 sequence: CASSQEGTGENYGYTF. As DNA, the CDR3 is TGTGCCAGCAGCCAAGAAGGTACAGGGGAAAACTATGGCTACACCTTC.

The rearrangement links TRBV30 to TRBJ1-3; D ambiguous. Germline loops: CDR1 GTSNPN, CDR2 SVGIG (reference sequence). CDR3 length equals 13 residues. Trimming cost V 4 bases and J 0 bases, with 7 bases left between them. CDR3 DNA: TGTGCCTGGAACGGGTTCTCTGGAAACACCATATATTTT. It codes for CAWNGFSGNTIYF.

This clone has only one observation. The chain recombines TRBV19 with TRBJ1-6; TRBD1 matches at 10 bases. Germline CDR1 and CDR2: LNHDA and SQIVND (reference sequence). The CDR3 is made up of 14 amino acids. J lost 9 bases, V lost 6 bases, and 5 bases had no gene match. The CDR3 is CASRIDRGLSPLHF. As DNA, the CDR3 is TGTGCCAGTAGAATCGACAGGGGGCTTTCACCCCTCCACTTT.

This sequence joins TRBV10-1 and TRBJ2-7; D is possibly TRBD2 (5 bases). This CDR3 spans 13 amino acids. V dropped 4 bases and J dropped 4 bases, with 11 bases sitting between them. Germline CDR1 and CDR2: WNHNN and SYGVQD (reference sequence). DNA for the CDR3: TGCGCCAGCAGTGTGCCGGGAAGGTACGAGCAGTACTTC. Translating gives CASSVPGRYEQYF.

The gene calls are TRBV28 and TRBJ1-5, with 8 bases aligning to TRBD1. Germline CDR1 MDHEN, CDR2 SYDVKM. V lost 6 bases, J lost 3 bases, and 7 bases stayed unmatched. The CDR3 is made up of 15 amino acids. CDR3 in amino acids: CASSPGQGNNQPQHF. In nucleotides, the CDR3 is TGTGCCAGCAGCCCTGGACAGGGCAACAATCAGCCCCAGCATTTT.

V is TRBV4-1 and J is TRBJ2-3; 11 nucleotides align to TRBD2. Germline values: CDR1 MGHRA, CDR2 YSYEKL. V lost 4 bases to trimming and J lost 2 bases; unmatched junction nucleotides: 5. The CDR3 is made up of 16 amino acids. CDR3 coding DNA: TGCGCCAGCAGCCCGGGACTAGCGGCTTCCACAGATACGCAGTATTTT. Translated, it gives CASSPGLAASTDTQYF.

The chain joins TRBV9 to TRBJ2-5; D unclear. The CDR3 is 15 amino acids. Germline lookup yields CDR1 SGDLS and CDR2 YYNGEE. V was clipped by 0 bases and J by 5 bases, with 14 bases between them. Here the CDR3 DNA reads TGTGCCAGCAGCGTAGACACGGGCCGTGGGGAGACCCAGTACTTC. Encoded protein: CASSVDTGRGETQYF.

As DNA, the CDR3 is TGTGCCAGCAGTCGAGTCTGGACTAGCGGGGGCGATGAGCAGTTCTTC. Translating gives CASSRVWTSGGDEQFF. The chain is built from TRBV11-2 and TRBJ2-1; 13 positions agree with TRBD2. The CDR3 is 16 amino acids. J was trimmed by 8 bases and V by 6 bases; bases with no gene match: 10. CDR1 and CDR2 (germline): SGHAT, FQNNGV.

The CDR3, as DNA: TGTGCCAGCAGCTTAGTACAGGACACTAACTATGGCTACACCTTC. It encodes CASSLVQDTNYGYTF. The rearrangement joins TRBV13 to TRBJ1-2; D may be TRBD1 (5 bases). The germline V and J ends were trimmed by 1 base and 0 bases, with 9 bases remaining between them. The CDR3 spans 15 residues. Germline V CDR1 and CDR2: PRHDT, FYEKMQ (reference sequence).

V gene TRBV7-9 combines with J gene TRBJ1-1; maybe TRBD1 (5 bases). The CDR3 has 15 amino acids. V shed 5 bases and J shed 4 bases, with 17 bases lying between them. Germline V lookup: CDR1 SEHNR, CDR2 FQNEAQ (reference sequence). This CDR3 reads CASSDKNAGPTEAFF. In DNA form, the CDR3 reads TGTGCCAGCAGCGATAAAAACGCGGGGCCCACTGAAGCTTTCTTT.